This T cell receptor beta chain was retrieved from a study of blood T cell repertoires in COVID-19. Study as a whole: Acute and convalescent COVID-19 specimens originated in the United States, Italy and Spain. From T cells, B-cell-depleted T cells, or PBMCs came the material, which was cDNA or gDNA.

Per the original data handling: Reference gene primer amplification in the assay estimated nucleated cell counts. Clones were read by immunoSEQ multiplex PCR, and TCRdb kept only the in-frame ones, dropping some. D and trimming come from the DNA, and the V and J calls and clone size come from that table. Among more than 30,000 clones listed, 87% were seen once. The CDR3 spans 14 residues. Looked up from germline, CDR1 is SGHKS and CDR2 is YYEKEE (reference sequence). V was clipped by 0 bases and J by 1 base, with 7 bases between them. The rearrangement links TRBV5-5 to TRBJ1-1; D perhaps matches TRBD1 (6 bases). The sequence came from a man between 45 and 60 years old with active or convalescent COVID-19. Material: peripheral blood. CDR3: CASSLGQANTEAFF. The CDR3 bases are TGTGCCAGCAGCTTGGGACAGGCGAACACTGAAGCTTTCTTT. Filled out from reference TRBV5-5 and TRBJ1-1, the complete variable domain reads DAGVTQSPTHLIKTRGQQVTLRCSPISGHKSVSWYQQVLGQGPQFIFQYYEKEERGRGNFPDRFSARQFPNYSSELNVNALLLGDSALYLCASSLGQANTEAFFGQGTRLTVV.